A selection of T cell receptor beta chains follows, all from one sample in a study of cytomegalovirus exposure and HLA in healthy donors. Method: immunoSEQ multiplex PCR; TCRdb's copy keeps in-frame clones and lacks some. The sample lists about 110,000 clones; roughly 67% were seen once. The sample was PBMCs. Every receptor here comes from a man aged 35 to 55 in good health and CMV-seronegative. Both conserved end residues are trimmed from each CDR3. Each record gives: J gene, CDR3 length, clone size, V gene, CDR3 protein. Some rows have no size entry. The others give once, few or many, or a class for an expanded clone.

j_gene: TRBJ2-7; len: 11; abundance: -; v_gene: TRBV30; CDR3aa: AWSVFRGYEQY
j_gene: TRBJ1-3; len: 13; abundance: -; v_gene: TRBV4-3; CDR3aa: ASSQDVTAGNTIY
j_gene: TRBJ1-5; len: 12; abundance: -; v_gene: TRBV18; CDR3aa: ASSPTGKYQPQH
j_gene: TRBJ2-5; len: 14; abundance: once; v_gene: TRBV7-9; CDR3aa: ASSLTSGQAWETQY
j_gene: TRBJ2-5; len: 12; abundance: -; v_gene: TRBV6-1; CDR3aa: ASSGLAGVETQY
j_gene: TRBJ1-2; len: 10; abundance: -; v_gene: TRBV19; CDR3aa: ASSMEPGGYT
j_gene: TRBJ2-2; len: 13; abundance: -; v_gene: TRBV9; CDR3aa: ASSVLKTATGELF
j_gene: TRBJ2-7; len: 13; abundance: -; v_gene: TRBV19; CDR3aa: ASSARRSGGYEQY
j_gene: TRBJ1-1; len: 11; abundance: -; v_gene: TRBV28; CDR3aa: ASRGPGDTEAF
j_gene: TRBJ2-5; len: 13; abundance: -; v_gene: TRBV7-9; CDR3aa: ASSLEGGDSETQY
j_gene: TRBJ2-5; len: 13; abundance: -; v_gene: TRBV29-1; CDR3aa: SVESGFRVQETQY
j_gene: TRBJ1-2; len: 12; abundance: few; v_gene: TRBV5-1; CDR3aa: ASSLADSYYGYT
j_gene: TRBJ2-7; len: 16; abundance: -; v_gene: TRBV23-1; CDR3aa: ASSQGDRAGGISYEQY
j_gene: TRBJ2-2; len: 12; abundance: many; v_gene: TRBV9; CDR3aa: ASRWTGVTGELF
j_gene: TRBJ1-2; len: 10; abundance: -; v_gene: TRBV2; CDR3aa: ASSSTGEGYT
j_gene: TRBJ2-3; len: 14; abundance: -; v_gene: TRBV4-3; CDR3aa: ASSLNYGGSTDTQY
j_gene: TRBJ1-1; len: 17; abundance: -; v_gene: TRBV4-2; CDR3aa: ASSQAVVTRENSNTEAF
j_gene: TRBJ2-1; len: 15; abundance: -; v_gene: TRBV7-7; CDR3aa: ASGPRLAGGPSDEQF
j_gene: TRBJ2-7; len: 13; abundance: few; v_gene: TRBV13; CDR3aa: ASSPERGPFYEQY